The entry that follows covers one T cell receptor beta chain sequence. This clone showed up just once. Its antigen has not been determined. No per-base quality is available; no much larger clone lies one base away. Relative to germline, V is 3 bases shorter and J is 0 bases shorter, with 6 bases between their ends. From the germline V gene, CDR1 is SNHLY and CDR2 is FYNNEI. Including cysteine and phenylalanine, the CDR3 has 13 amino acids. The CDR3 DNA has 39 bases and is translated from base 1. These data belong to a study of shared clonotypes between healthy human individuals (dated by TCRdb to between 2020 and 2021). About the full investigation: Three men and two women, aged 18 to 49 years, made up the cohort. To increase sequencing depth and limit assay-specific biases, TCR repertoire library preparation and sequencing were carried out by different laboratories using diverse techniques. To estimate repertoire size and how much clonotypes are shared between individuals, the study performed deep sequencing of blood TCR repertoires from 4 to 6 healthy adults. Each donor's leukapheresis produced roughly between about 0.8 and 8.9 billion PBMCs. For each donor, CD4 naive and CD4 memory were each run on three plates, CD8 naive on two plates, and CD8 memory on one plate. What the authors observed across the whole study: Sampling was limited to blood, and TCR repertoires in tissue likely differ from TCR repertoires in blood. Based on pairwise subsampling, the degree of clonotype sharing among donors was expected to be affected by sequencing depth. About 5% of naive CD4, 3.5% of naive CD8, about 2.1% of memory CD4, and roughly 0.4% of memory CD8 clonotypes were shared across several donors. Higher generation probabilities were observed for clonotypes shared by all four sorted-subset donors than for non-shared clonotypes. Larger estimated clonotype richness was generally found for naive subsets than for memory subsets. Even with the large sequencing depth, rarefaction of the sorted-subset datasets indicated that sequencing was incomplete. Because the study included only a small number of donors, the genetic and exposure-history diversity represented was limited.

Using the deep immunoSEQ assay, TCR CDR3 regions were amplified from genomic DNA by multiplex PCR. For each cell subset, the extracted genomic DNA was distributed evenly across all wells of several immunoSEQ 96-well plates, and each plate served as one replicate. For sorted subsets, approximately 200 ng of genomic DNA, equivalent to some 30,000 T cell genomes, went into each replicate PCR. The purified libraries were quantified using a Qubit 3.0 fluorometer, sized with a Bioanalyzer 2100, and then quantified again using the KAPA Library Quantification kit. Every immunoSEQ 96-well plate was sequenced on a dedicated single-read 150-cycle Illumina NextSeq 550 flow cell. The original methods were these. Because only junctional sequences without quality scores were contained in the immunoSEQ output, filtering matching that applied to full-length reads could not be performed. To assign V/J genes and CDR3, sequences were annotated using PyIR, a Python wrapper for IgBLAST v1.9, with IMGT germline references. Reads were removed for weak V/J assignments (E-value above 1e-6), missing CDR3, stop codons, out-of-frame junctions, or ambiguous translated residues. V3J clonotypes were defined as sequences sharing the same inferred V gene, J gene, and CDR3 amino acid sequence. To compute the percentage overlap between repertoires, the number of shared unique clonotypes was divided by the size of the smaller repertoire. Richness of each repertoire was evaluated using RTK rarefaction, the Chao1 estimator, and Recon v2.1 estimates of unobserved clonotypes. Generation probabilities were computed with OLGA for all TCRbeta clonotypes obtained by the gDNA method from several donors. TCRdb obtained this table from immuneACCESS and retained in-frame rearrangements with V and J assigned. These tables miss some clones; where compared with another copy, unresolved V genes account for less than half of the shortfall, and the remainder is unexplained. V and J calls and clone size follow that table, whereas D and trimming were derived from the DNA. This sample gives approximately 1.4 million clones in total; approximately 98% of them show up just once. Approximately 0.45% of the sample rests with the top ten.

Healthy HIV-negative adults with no recently reported acute infections or vaccinations were included as donors. Only Caucasian adults living in Nashville, Tennessee, USA were represented among the donors. CD4+ T cells were enriched through magnetic negative selection, after which naive cells were positively selected on CD45RA and the remaining negative fraction served as the memory subset. Blood was collected by leukapheresis, and PBMCs were isolated by Ficoll-Histopaque density gradient centrifugation and then cryopreserved in liquid nitrogen vapor phase. Analytical flow cytometry was used to check the purity and quantity of every magnetically sorted T cell population. Each sorted fraction had its genomic DNA isolated and then quantified by UV absorbance on a Nanodrop 2000c.

This clonotype was obtained from a young man in good health. The sequence is built from TRBV2 and TRBJ2-7; no confident D gene assignment can be made. Sequenced: naive CD4+ T cells sorted from blood. The cell subset or site label on this specimen signifies: CD45RA+ positively selected. The sequenced DNA: TGTGCCAGCAGTGACCACAGCTCCTACGAGCAGTACTTC. It is translated as CASSDHSSYEQYF.